The source of this TCR beta chain is a study of CD8+CD57+ T cells in acquired aplastic anemia. Individuals selected for sequencing had exhibited CD8+CD57+ cell expansion on flow cytometry. Untreated patients provided the blood samples, with no therapy given before sampling. Notes on the study in general: The same twenty-nine CD8+ CDR3 sequences occurred in patients and in controls.

Deletions cut 3 bases from V and 1 base from J, with 15 bases between. Germline V CDR1 and CDR2: DFQATT, SNEGSKA (reference sequence). There are 15 residues in the CDR3. In the case of this clonotype: Its antigen is still unknown.

Both TCR beta VDJ combination and CDR3 sequence profiling were carried out. Genomic DNA was the template for this profiling. One entry per CDR3 protein results from TCRdb running MiXCR on the reads. The data contain about 150,000 distinct CDR3 sequences, roughly 49% of them singletons. The rearrangement joins TRBV20-1 to TRBJ1-1, with D unresolved. This clonotype originated in a human donor with aplastic anemia. Sequencing was performed on sorted CD4+, CD8+, or CD8+CD57+ T cells (not recorded which) from PBMCs. CDR3 sequence: CSASVTQTPNTEAFF. The CDR3 region has the DNA TGCAGTGCTAGTGTTACGCAGACACCGAACACTGAAGCTTTCTTT.